This entry is about one T cell receptor (beta chain). CDR1 and CDR2 from the germline V gene are SGHDN and FVKESK. CDR3 length: 17 amino acids. Trimming removed 4 bases from V and 2 bases from J; junction bases left unmatched: 13. The sample originates from a study of OX40 agonist ivuxolimab in advanced cancers. The protocol was immunoSEQ multiplex PCR, while the TCRdb copy is restricted to in-frame clones and leaves out a portion. The sample includes around 66,000 clones, about four fifths seen only once; the top ten take about 7%. The source is an adult with an advanced solid tumor such as melanoma, head and neck, liver or kidney cancer. The genes are TRBV14 and TRBJ1-2; 7 positions match TRBD1. Sequenced here: CD4+ or CD8+ T cells sorted from blood, sampled in a trial of the OX40 agonist ivuxolimab. The CDR3 loop is CASSPTGTVELNYGYTF. The DNA of the CDR3 is TGTGCCAGCAGCCCGACCGGGACAGTTGAGCTCAACTATGGCTACACCTTC. Together with reference TRBV14 and TRBJ1-2, the CDR3 gives the full variable domain: EAGVTQFPSHSVIEKGQTVTLRCDPISGHDNLYWYRRVMGKEIKFLLHFVKESKQDESGMPNNRFLAERTGGTYSTLKVQPAELEDSGVYFCASSPTGTVELNYGYTFGSGTRLTVV.